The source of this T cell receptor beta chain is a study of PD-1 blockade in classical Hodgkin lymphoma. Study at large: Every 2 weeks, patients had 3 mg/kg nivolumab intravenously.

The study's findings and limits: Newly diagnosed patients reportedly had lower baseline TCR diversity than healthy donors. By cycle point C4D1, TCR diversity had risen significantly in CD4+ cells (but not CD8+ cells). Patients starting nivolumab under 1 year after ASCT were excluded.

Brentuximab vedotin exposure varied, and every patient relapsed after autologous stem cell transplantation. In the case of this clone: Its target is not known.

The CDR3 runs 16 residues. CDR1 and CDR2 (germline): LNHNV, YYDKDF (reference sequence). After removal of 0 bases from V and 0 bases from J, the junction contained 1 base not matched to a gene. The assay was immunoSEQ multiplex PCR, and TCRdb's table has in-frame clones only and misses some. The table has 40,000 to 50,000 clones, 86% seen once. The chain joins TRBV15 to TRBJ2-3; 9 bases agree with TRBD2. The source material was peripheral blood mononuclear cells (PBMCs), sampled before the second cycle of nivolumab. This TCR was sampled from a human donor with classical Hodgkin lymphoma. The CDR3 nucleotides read TGTGCCACCAGCAGAGATACTAGCGGGAGCACAGATACGCAGTATTTT. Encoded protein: CATSRDTSGSTDTQYF.